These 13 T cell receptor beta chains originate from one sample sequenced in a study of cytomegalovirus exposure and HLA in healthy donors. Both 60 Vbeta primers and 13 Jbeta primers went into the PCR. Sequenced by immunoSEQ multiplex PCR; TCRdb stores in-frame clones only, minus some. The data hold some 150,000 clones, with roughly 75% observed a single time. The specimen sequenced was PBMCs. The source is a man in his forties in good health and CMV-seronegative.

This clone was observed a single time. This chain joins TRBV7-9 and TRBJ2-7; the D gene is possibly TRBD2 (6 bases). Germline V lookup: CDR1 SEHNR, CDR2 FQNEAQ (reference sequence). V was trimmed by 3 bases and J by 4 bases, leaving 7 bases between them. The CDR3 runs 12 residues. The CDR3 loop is CASSFSGYEQYF. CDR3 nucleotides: TGTGCCAGCAGCTTCAGCGGGTACGAGCAGTACTTC.

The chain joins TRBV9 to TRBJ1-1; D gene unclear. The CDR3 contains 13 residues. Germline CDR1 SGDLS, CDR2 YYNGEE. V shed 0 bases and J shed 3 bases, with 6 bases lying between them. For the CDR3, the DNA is TGTGCCAGCAGCGTAGTCTCGGACACTGAAGCTTTCTTT. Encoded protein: CASSVVSDTEAFF.

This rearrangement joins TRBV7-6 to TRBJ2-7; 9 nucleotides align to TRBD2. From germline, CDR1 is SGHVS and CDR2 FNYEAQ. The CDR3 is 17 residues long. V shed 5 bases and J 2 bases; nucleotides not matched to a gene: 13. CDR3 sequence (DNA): TGTGCCAGCAGCCTCCCCAAAGGGGGCGGGGGGGCCTACGAGCAGTACTTC. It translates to CASSLPKGGGGAYEQYF.

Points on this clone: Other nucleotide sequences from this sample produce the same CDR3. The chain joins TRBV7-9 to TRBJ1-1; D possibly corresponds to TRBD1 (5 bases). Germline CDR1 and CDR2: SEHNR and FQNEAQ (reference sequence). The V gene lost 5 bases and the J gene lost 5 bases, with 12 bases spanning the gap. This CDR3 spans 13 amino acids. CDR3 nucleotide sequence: TGTGCCAGCAGCCCTCCGGCAGGGACTGAAGCTTTCTTT. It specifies CASSPPAGTEAFF.

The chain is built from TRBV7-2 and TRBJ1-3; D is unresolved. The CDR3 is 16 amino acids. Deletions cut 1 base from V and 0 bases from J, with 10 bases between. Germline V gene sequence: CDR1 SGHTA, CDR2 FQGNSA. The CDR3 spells CASSLVFVSSGNTIYF. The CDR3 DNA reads TGTGCCAGCAGCTTAGTTTTCGTCAGCTCTGGAAACACCATATATTTT.

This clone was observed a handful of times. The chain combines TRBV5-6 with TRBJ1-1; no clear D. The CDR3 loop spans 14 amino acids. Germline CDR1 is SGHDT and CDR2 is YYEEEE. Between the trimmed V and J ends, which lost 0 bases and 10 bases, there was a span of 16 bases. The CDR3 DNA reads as TGTGCCAGCAGCTTGGTGGGAGTAACTTCGGTAGCTTTCTTT. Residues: CASSLVGVTSVAFF.

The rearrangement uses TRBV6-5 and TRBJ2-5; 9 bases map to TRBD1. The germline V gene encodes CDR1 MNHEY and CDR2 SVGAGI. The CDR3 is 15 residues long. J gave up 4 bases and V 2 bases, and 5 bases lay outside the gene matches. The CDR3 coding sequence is TGTGCCAGCAGTTACCCGGGACAGGGAATAGAGACCCAGTACTTC. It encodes CASSYPGQGIETQYF.

CDR3 protein: CASRQGGEPNTGELFF. In nucleotides, the CDR3 is TGCGCCAGCAGGCAAGGGGGCGAACCGAACACCGGGGAGCTGTTTTTT. The chain carries TRBV10-1 and TRBJ2-2; 7 bases fit TRBD1. V lost 6 bases and J lost 0; bases outside the gene matches: 7. CDR3 length: 16 residues. CDR1 is WNHNN and CDR2 is SYGVQD in the germline V gene (reference sequence).

In DNA, the CDR3 is TGTGCCAGTAGCGGACAGGGCAACTATGGCTACACCTTC. It yields the protein CASSGQGNYGYTF. The gene calls are TRBV19 and TRBJ1-2, with TRBD1 matching 8 bases. The CDR3 runs 13 residues. The junction had 2 bases not matched to a gene; V was cut back by 6 bases and J by 2 bases. Germline CDR1 reads LNHDA; CDR2 reads SQIVND (reference sequence).

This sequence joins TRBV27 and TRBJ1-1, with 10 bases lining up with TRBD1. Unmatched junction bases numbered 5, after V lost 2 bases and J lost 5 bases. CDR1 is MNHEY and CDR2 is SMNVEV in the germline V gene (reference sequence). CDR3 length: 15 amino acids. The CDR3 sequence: CASSLRGTGVTEAFF. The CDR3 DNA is TGTGCCAGCAGTTTACGGGGGACAGGGGTAACTGAAGCTTTCTTT.

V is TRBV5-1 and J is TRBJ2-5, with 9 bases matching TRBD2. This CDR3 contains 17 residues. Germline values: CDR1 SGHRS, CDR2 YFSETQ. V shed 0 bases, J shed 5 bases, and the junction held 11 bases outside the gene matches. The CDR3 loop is CASSLEGGAGGLETQYF. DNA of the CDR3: TGCGCCAGCAGCTTGGAGGGAGGAGCGGGGGGCCTGGAGACCCAGTACTTC.

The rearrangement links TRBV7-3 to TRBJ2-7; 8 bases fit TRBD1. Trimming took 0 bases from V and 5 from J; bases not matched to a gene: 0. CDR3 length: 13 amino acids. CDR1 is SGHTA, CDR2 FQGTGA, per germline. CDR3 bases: TGTGCCAGCAGCTTAACGACAGGGGACGAGCAGTACTTC. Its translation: CASSLTTGDEQYF.

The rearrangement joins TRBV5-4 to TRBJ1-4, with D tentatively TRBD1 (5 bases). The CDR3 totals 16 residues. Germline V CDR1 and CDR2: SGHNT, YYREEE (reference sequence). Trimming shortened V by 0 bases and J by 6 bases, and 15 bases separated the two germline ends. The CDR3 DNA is TGTGCCAGCAGCTTGGTTGGGGCCAGGGTGGATGAAAAACTGTTTTTT. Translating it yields CASSLVGARVDEKLFF.